This is a list of T cell receptor beta chains from one sample in a study of post-analysis software for immune sequencing data. TCRdb re-called the PCR reads with MiXCR, one entry per CDR3 protein. Altogether about 460,000 distinct CDR3 sequences are present, under 55% being singletons, with the ten largest covering around 10%. Sequencing used blood. The receptors originated from a girl aged 10 to 17 with multiple sclerosis. CDR3s include the opening cysteine and the closing phenylalanine or tryptophan. Fields, in order: D gene, J gene, V gene, clone size, CDR3 length, CDR3 DNA, CDR3 protein. D genes are given only for firm matches. Clone size is stated in some rows and not others, as once, few, many or a class when expanded.

TRBD2,TRBJ2-7,TRBV6-5,-,18,TGTGCCAGCAGTTACGGGGCAGCGGGAGGGTACCTTCTCTACGAGCAGTACTTC,CASSYGAAGGYLLYEQYF
-,TRBJ2-4,TRBV3-1,-,15,TGTGCCAGCAGCCAAGACTTAGAGATGGGAAACATTCAGTACTTC,CASSQDLEMGNIQYF
-,TRBJ2-1,TRBV3-1,-,17,TGTGCCAGCAGCCAAGGAACCCAAACCATAACCTACAATGAGCAGTTCTTC,CASSQGTQTITYNEQFF
-,TRBJ2-2,TRBV29-1,once,12,TGCAGCGTTCCGACGAACACCGGGGAGCTGTTTTTT,CSVPTNTGELFF
-,TRBJ1-5,TRBV6-1,-,14,TGTGCCAGCAGTGAAGGGGGGAACGGACAGCCCCAGCATTTT,CASSEGGNGQPQHF
TRBD1,TRBJ2-1,TRBV12-3/TRBV12-4,few,20,TGTGCCAGCAGTCCCATTCCGGGACAGGGGAAGATACGCTCCTACAATGAGCAGTTCTTC,CASSPIPGQGKIRSYNEQFF
TRBD1,TRBJ2-3,TRBV24-1,-,16,TGTGCCACCAGTGATCCCCAGGGGGCGCTGACAGATACGCAGTATTTT,CATSDPQGALTDTQYF
-,TRBJ1-1,TRBV10-3,few,14,TGTGCCATCAGTGATAGGGAGGGACACACTGAAGCTTTCTTT,CAISDREGHTEAFF
TRBD2,TRBJ2-1,TRBV20-1,-,14,TGCAGTGCAGCCGGGACTAGCGGGCCCTTTCAGCAGTTCTTC,CSAAGTSGPFQQFF
TRBD1,TRBJ1-5,TRBV5-6,-,16,TGTGCCAGCAGCTTGGGGGTGGACAGGGGCAATCAGCCCCAGCATTTT,CASSLGVDRGNQPQHF
-,TRBJ2-1,TRBV7-9,-,13,TGTGCCAGCAGCTTAACCTTGCAGGGTCAGCAGTTCTTC,CASSLTLQGQQFF
-,TRBJ2-7,TRBV28,-,14,TGTGCCAGCATGGTCAGGGAAAGCTCCTACGAGCAGTACTTC,CASMVRESSYEQYF
TRBD2,TRBJ2-1,TRBV29-1,few,12,TGCAGCGGGAGCGGGGGGTGGAATGAGCAGTTCTTC,CSGSGGWNEQFF
TRBD1,TRBJ1-1,TRBV2,-,14,TGTGCCAGCGGTAGACAGGGAACAAACCTTGAAGCTTTCTTT,CASGRQGTNLEAFF
TRBD2,TRBJ2-1,TRBV7-9,-,15,TGTGCCAGCAGCTTGGGACTAGCAGATGGGGATGAGCAGTTCTTC,CASSLGLADGDEQFF
-,TRBJ2-7,TRBV9,-,14,TGTGCCAGCAGCGTATCACAGATCTCCTACGAGCAGTACTTC,CASSVSQISYEQYF
-,TRBJ2-2,TRBV9,-,17,TGTGCCAGCAGCGTAGCTACGGGACACAGAAACACCGGGGAGCTGTTTTTT,CASSVATGHRNTGELFF
-,TRBJ1-2,TRBV4-1,-,15,TGCGCCAGCAGCCAAGAGGCGACCGGGATCTATGGCTACACCTTC,CASSQEATGIYGYTF
TRBD2,TRBJ2-1,TRBV29-1,-,13,TGCAGCATTGAAAGCGGGAGCCCCAAGGAGCAGTTCTTC,CSIESGSPKEQFF
-,TRBJ1-2,TRBV6-6,once,15,TGTGCCAGCAGCCCTTTTGGGGGAGAGAGCGATGGCTACACCTTC,CASSPFGGESDGYTF
-,TRBJ2-3,TRBV27,-,16,TGTGCCAGCAGTTTCTCAGGCGTGAGAACCACAGATACGCAGTATTTT,CASSFSGVRTTDTQYF
TRBD1,TRBJ1-6,TRBV20-1,-,19,TGCAGTGCTAGCGGGAGACAGGGGGCCGGGGTTCGGTATAATTCACCCCTCCACTTT,CSASGRQGAGVRYNSPLHF